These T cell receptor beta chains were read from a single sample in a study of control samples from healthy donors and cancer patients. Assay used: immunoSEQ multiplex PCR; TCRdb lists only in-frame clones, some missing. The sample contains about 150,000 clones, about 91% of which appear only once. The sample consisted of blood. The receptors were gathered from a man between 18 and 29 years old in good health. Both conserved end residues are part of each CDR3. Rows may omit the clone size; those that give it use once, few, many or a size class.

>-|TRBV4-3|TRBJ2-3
CASSQGLTGGTDTQYF
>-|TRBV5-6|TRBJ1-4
CATLRLGVEEKLFF
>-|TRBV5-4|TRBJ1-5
CASSRGIDNQPQHF
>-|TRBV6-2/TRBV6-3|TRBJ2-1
CASSSPSGGAWNEQFF
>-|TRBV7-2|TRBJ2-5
CASSWGGVIQETQYF
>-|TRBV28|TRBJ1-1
CASSAREGQAEAFF
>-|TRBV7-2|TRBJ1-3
CASSLSGQGMDTIYF
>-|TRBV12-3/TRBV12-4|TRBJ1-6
CASSFAGDSPLHF
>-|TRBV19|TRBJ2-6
CASSIRSGANVLTF
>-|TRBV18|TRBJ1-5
CASSSARSSNQPQHF
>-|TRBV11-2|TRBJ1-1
CASSAGQKNTEAFF
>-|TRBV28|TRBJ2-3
CASGGATAPTDTQYF
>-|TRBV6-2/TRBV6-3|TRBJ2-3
CASSPLAGGPRGTDTQYF
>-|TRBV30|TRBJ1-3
CAWSGDFGSGNTIYF
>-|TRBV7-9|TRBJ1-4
CASSPRQGKLFF
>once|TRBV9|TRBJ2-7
CAISYEQYF
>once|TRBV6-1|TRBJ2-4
CASSEATGVRKNIQYF
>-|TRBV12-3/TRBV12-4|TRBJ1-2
CASSSGFGYTF
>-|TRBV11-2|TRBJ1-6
CASSLDAGQGRYRSPLHF
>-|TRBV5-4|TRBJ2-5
CASSLHSGGRGETQYF
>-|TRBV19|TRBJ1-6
CASSMGTGDSPLHF
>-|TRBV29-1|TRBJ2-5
CSVREYWQAETQYF
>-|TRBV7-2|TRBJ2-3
CASTQRVVGATDTQYF
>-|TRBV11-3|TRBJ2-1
CASSLTSGELGEQFF
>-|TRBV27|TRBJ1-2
CASKLGQGASPYYGYTF
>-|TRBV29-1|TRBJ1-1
CSVEVGGTEAFF
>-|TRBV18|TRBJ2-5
CASSPGGARETQYF
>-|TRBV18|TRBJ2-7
CASSLTPSGGYEQYF
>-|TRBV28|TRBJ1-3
CASSLGGFSGNTIYF
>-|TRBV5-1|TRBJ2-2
CASSLAGQGGTGELFF
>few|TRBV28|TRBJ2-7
CASSFGTEQYF
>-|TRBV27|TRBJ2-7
CASSFSGASYEQYF
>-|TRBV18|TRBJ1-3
CASSPLDSTSGNTIYF
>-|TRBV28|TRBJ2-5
CASSLSPGLGSGEETQYF
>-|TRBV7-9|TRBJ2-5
CASSLGGTVVAQYF
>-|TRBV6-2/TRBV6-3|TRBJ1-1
CASSKDRGGVTEAFF
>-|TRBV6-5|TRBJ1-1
CASSYSSAMNTEAFF
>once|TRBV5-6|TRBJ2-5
CASSGLAGGGQTQYF
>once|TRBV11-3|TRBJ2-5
CASSLLREGTQYF
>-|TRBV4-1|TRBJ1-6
CASSQAGDNSPLHF
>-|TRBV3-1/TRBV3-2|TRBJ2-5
CASSQEGLRRGSQETQYF
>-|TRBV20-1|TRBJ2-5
CSAQNQETQYF
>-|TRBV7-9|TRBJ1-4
CASTPTRAGREKLFF
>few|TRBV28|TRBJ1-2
CASSTEGAGYTF
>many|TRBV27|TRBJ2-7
CASGYSPDRSYEQYF
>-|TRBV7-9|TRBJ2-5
CASSLETQYF
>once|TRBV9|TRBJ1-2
CASSTNQGDYGYTF
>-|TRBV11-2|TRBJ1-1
CASSLRLSGTEAFF
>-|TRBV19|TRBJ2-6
CASSITEANVLTF
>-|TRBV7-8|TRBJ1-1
CASSLVEGEGNTEAFF